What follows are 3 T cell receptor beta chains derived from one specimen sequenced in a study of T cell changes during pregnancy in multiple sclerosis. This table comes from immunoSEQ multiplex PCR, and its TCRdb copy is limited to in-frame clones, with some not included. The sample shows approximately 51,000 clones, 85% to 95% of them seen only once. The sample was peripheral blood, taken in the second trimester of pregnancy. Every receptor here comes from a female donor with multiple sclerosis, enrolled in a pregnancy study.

The CDR3 reads CSGRGLAGIYNEQFF. The CDR3 DNA reads as TGCAGCGGTAGGGGACTAGCGGGGATCTACAATGAGCAGTTCTTC. The chain recombines TRBV29-1 with TRBJ2-1, with 13 bases that match TRBD2. Germline CDR1 SQVTM, CDR2 ANQGSEA. The CDR3 extends over 15 amino acids. The junction had 6 bases not matched to a gene; V was cut back by 7 bases and J by 3 bases.

Here the CDR3 reads CASSLESSGSFAYNEQFF. DNA for the CDR3: TGTGCCAGCAGCTTAGAGTCTAGCGGGAGTTTCGCCTACAATGAGCAGTTCTTC. This chain joins TRBV11-2 and TRBJ2-1; 10 bases agree with TRBD2. Trimming at V came to 0 bases and at J to 2 bases, leaving 7 bases not matched to a gene. Germline CDR1 SGHAT, CDR2 FQNNGV. The CDR3 has 18 amino acids.

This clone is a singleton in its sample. The CDR3 sequence: CASSFFRQSTEAFF. CDR3 DNA: TGTGCCAGCAGTTTTTTCAGACAATCCACTGAAGCTTTCTTT. V is TRBV28 and J is TRBJ1-1; D unclear. V shed 3 bases and J shed 4 bases, with 12 bases lying between them. The CDR3 is 14 residues long. Germline-derived CDR1 and CDR2 are MDHEN and SYDVKM.